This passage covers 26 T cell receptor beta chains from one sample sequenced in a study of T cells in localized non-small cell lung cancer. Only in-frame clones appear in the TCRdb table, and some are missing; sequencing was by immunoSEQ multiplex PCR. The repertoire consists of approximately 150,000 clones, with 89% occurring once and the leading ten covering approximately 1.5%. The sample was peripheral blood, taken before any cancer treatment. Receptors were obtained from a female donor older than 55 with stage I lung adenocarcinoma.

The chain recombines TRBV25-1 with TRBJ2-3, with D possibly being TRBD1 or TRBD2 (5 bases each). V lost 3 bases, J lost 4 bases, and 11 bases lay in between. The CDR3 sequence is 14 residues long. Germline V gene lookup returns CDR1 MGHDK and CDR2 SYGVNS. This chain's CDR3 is CASSDGEGADTQYF. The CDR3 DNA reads TGTGCCAGCAGTGACGGGGAAGGGGCAGATACGCAGTATTTT.

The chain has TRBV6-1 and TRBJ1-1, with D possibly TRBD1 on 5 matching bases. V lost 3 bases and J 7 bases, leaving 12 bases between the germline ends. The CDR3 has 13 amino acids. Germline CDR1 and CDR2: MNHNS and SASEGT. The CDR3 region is CASSDRSGIEAFF. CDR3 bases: TGTGCCAGCAGTGATAGGTCAGGGATTGAAGCTTTCTTT.

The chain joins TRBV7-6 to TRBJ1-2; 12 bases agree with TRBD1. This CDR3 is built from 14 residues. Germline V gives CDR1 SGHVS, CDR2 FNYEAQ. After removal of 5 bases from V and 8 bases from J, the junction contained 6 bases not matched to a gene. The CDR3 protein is CASSPTGTGGGYTF. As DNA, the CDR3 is TGTGCCAGCAGCCCTACCGGGACAGGGGGCGGCTACACCTTC.

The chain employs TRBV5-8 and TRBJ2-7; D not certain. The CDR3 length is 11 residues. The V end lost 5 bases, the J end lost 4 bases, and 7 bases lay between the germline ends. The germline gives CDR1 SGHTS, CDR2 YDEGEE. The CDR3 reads CASRAYYEQYF. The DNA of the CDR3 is TGTGCCAGCAGAGCGTATTACGAGCAGTACTTC.

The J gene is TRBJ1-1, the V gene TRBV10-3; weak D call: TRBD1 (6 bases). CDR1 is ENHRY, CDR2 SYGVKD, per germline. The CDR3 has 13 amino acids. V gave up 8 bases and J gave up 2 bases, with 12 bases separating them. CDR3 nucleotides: TGTGCCATCGGGGGCGGGATTAACACTGAAGCTTTCTTT. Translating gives CAIGGGINTEAFF.

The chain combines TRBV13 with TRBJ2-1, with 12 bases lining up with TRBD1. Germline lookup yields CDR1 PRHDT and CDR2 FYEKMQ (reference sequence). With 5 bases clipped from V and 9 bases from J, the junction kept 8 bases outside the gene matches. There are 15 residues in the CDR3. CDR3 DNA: TGTGCCAGCAGCGGAGTTGGGACAGGGGGCCTTGAGCAGTTCTTC. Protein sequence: CASSGVGTGGLEQFF.

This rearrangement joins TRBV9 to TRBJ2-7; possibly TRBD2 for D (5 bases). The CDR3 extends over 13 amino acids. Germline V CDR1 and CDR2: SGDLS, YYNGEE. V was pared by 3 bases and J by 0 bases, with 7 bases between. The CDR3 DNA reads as TGTGCCAGCAGCGGGAGGAGCTCCTACGAGCAGTACTTC. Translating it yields CASSGRSSYEQYF.

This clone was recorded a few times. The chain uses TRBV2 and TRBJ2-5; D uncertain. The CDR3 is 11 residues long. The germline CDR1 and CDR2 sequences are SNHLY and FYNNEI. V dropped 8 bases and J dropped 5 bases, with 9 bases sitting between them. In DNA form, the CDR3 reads TGTGCCAGCGGTTCCACCGAGACCCAGTACTTC. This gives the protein CASGSTETQYF.

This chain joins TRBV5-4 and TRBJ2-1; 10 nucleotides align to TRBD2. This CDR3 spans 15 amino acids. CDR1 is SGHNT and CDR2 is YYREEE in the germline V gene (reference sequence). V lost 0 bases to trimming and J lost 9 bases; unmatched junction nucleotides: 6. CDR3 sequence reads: CASSLGASGSVEQFF. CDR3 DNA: TGTGCCAGCAGCTTGGGAGCTAGCGGGAGTGTTGAGCAGTTCTTC.

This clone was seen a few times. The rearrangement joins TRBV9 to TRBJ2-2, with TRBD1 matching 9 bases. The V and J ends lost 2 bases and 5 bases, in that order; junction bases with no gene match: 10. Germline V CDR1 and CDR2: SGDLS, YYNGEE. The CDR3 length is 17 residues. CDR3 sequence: CASSVTTGGVSTGELFF. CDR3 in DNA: TGTGCCAGCAGCGTGACAACAGGGGGCGTCAGTACCGGGGAGCTGTTTTTT.

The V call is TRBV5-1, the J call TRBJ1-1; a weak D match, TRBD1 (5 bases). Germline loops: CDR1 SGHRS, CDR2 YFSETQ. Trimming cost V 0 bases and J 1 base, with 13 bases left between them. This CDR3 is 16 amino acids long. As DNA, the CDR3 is TGCGCCAGCAGCTTGGAAGGGGATCGGCGGAACACTGAAGCTTTCTTT. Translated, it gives CASSLEGDRRNTEAFF. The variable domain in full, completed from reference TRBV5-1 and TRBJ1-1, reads KAGVTQTPRYLIKTRGQQVTLSCSPISGHRSVSWYQQTPGQGLQFLFEYFSETQRNKGNFPGRFSGRQFSNSRSEMNVSTLELGDSALYLCASSLEGDRRNTEAFFGQGTRLTVV.

CDR3 region: CASRLSLAKNIQYF. The CDR3 coding sequence is TGTGCCAGCAGATTATCACTAGCCAAAAACATTCAGTACTTC. The chain joins TRBV5-8 to TRBJ2-4; D uncertain. V was shortened by 5 bases and J by 0 bases, with 9 bases between the two germline ends. This CDR3 contains 14 residues. Germline V CDR1 and CDR2: SGHTS, YDEGEE.

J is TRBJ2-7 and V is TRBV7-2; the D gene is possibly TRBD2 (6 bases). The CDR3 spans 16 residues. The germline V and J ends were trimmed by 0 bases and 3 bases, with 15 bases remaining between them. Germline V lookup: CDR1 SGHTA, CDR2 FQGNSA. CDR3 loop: CASSLAQSFSGYEQYF. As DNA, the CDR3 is TGTGCCAGCAGCTTAGCGCAGAGTTTTAGCGGCTACGAGCAGTACTTC.

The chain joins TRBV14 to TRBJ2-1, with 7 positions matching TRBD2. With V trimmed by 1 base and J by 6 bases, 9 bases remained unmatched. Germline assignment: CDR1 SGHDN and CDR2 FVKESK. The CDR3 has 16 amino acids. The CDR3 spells CASSQGAGTKPNEQFF. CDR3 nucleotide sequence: TGTGCCAGCAGCCAAGGGGCAGGGACTAAACCCAATGAGCAGTTCTTC.

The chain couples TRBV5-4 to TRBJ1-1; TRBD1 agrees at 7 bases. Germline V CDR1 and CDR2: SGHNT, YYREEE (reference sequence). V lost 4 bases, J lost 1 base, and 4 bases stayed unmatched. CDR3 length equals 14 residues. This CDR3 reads CASSARGPNTEAFF. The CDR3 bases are TGTGCCAGCAGCGCGAGGGGGCCGAACACTGAAGCTTTCTTT.

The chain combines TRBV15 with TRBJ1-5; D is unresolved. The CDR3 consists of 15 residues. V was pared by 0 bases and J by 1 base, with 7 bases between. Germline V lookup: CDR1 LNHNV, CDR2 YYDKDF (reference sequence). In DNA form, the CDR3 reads TGTGCCACCAGCAGAGATGTACAGAGCAATCAGCCCCAGCATTTT. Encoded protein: CATSRDVQSNQPQHF.

CDR3 loop: CASSVRTGSNEQFF. The DNA for the CDR3 is TGCGCCAGCAGTGTGAGGACAGGGAGCAATGAGCAGTTCTTC. The V and J genes are TRBV10-1 and TRBJ2-1, with 8 bases fitting TRBD1. The trim removed 4 bases at V and 6 bases at J, leaving 5 bases unmatched. This CDR3 has 14 amino acids. Germline V CDR1 and CDR2: WNHNN, SYGVQD (reference sequence).

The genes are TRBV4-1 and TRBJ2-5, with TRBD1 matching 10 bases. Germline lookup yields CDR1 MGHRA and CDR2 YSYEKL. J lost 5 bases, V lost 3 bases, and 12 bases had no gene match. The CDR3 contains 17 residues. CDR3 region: CASSHPSTGTGEETQYF. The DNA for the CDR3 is TGCGCCAGCAGCCATCCCAGTACCGGGACAGGGGAGGAGACCCAGTACTTC.

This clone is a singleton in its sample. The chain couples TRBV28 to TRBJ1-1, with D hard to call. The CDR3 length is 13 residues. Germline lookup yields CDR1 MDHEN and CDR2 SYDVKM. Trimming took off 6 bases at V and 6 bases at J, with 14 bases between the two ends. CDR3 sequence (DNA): TGTGCCAGCAGCCTGGGAGATACGGCTGAAGCTTTCTTT. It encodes CASSLGDTAEAFF.

The CDR3 bases are TGCGCCAGCAGCTTGGCCCGGGGGCTTGGAAACACCATATATTTT. This translates into CASSLARGLGNTIYF. The chain combines TRBV5-1 with TRBJ1-3; D is possibly TRBD1 (6 bases). Germline V lookup: CDR1 SGHRS, CDR2 YFSETQ. This CDR3 has 15 residues. Trimming shortened V by 0 bases and J by 3 bases, and 10 bases separated the two germline ends.

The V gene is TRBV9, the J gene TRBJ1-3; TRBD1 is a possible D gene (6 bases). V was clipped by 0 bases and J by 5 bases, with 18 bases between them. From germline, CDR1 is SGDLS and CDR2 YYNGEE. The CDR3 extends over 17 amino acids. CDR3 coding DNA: TGTGCCAGCAGCGTAGAAGGGGGTCAGCCGCCGCGAAACACCATATATTTT. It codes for CASSVEGGQPPRNTIYF.

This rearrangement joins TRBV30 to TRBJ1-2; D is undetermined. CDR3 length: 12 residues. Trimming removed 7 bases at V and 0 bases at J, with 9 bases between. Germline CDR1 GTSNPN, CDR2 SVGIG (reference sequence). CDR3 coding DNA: TGTGCCTCGATACTGACTAACTATGGCTACACCTTC. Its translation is CASILTNYGYTF.

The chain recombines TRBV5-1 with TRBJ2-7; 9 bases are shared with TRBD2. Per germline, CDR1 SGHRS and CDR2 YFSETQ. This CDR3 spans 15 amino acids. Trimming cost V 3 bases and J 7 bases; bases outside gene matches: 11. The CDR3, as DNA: TGCGCCAGCAGCTCGGGACTAGCATCGTCACGGGAGCAGTACTTC. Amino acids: CASSSGLASSREQYF.

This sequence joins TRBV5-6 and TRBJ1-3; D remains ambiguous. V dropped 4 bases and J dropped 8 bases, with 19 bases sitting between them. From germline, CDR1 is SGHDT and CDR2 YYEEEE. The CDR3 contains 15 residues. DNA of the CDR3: TGTGCCAGCAGCGCCCGGGTCCTTTCCCCGGACACCATATATTTT. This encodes CASSARVLSPDTIYF.

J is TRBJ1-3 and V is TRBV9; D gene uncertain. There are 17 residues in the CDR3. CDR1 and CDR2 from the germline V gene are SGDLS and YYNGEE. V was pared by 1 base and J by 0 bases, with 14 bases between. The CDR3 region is CASSVFWSGSSGNTIYF. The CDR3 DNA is TGTGCCAGCAGCGTATTTTGGTCGGGAAGCTCTGGAAACACCATATATTTT.

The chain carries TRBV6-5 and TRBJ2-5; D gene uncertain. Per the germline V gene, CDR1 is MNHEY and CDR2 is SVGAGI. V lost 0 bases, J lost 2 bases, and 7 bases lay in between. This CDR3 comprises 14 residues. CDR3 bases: TGTGCCAGCAGTTACTCTGAATTTCAAGAGACCCAGTACTTC. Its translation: CASSYSEFQETQYF.